The 29 T cell receptor beta chains below all came from one sample that was sequenced in a study of blood T cell repertoires in COVID-19. Sequencing used immunoSEQ multiplex PCR; TCRdb keeps in-frame clones, though not all of them. The sample shows more than 250,000 clones, roughly 84% of them seen only once. What was sequenced was peripheral blood. Every receptor here comes from a middle-aged man with active or convalescent COVID-19.

The chain recombines TRBV6-5 with TRBJ2-1; possible D gene TRBD2, 6 bases. The CDR3 spans 12 residues. Trimming removed 8 bases at V and 8 bases at J, with 13 bases between. CDR1 and CDR2 from the germline V gene are MNHEY and SVGAGI. The CDR3 spells CASGGFGDEQFF. CDR3 in DNA: TGTGCCAGCGGAGGGTTCGGGGATGAGCAGTTCTTC.

V is TRBV6-5 and J is TRBJ1-5; D remains ambiguous. The germline V and J ends were trimmed by 6 bases and 5 bases, with 2 bases remaining between them. The germline V gene has CDR1 MNHEY and CDR2 SVGAGI. This CDR3 region has 10 residues. CDR3 bases: TGTGCCAGCAGCGATCAGCCCCAGCATTTT. Residues: CASSDQPQHF.

The genes are TRBV9 and TRBJ2-2; 8 bases fit TRBD1. Germline V gene sequence: CDR1 SGDLS, CDR2 YYNGEE. Trimming at V came to 0 bases and at J to 7 bases, leaving 2 bases not matched to a gene. CDR3 length equals 14 residues. CDR3 sequence: CASSVGQGHGELFF. The CDR3 DNA reads TGTGCCAGCAGCGTAGGACAGGGGCACGGGGAGCTGTTTTTT.

The chain joins TRBV18 to TRBJ2-2; 7 positions match TRBD1. The CDR3 has 16 residues. After removal of 3 bases from V and 0 bases from J, the junction contained 4 bases not matched to a gene. Looked up from germline, CDR1 is KGHSH and CDR2 is LQKENI. CDR3 sequence: CASSPAQGANTGELFF. CDR3 DNA sequence: TGTGCCAGCTCACCTGCCCAGGGGGCGAACACCGGGGAGCTGTTTTTT.

This clone was seen a single time. The chain couples TRBV27 to TRBJ2-3, with a possible D match to TRBD2 (7 bases). This CDR3 has 16 amino acids. Germline V gene sequence: CDR1 MNHEY, CDR2 SMNVEV (reference sequence). V lost 6 bases, J lost 2 bases, and 18 bases lay in between. CDR3 in amino acids: CASSPGGHGLTDTQYF. DNA for the CDR3: TGTGCCAGCAGCCCCGGGGGGCATGGGCTCACAGATACGCAGTATTTT.

This chain uses TRBV5-1 with TRBJ2-5; D is perhaps TRBD1 (6 bases). Germline assignment: CDR1 SGHRS and CDR2 YFSETQ. Deletions cut 0 bases from V and 5 bases from J, with 11 bases between. This CDR3 comprises 14 residues. CDR3 in amino acids: CASSLGQDSETQYF. The CDR3 DNA follows: TGCGCCAGCAGCTTGGGACAGGACTCGGAGACCCAGTACTTC.

This chain uses TRBV27 with TRBJ2-5; the match to TRBD2 covers 9 bases. V was pared by 7 bases and J by 5 bases, with 14 bases of the junction left unmatched. Looked up from germline, CDR1 is MNHEY and CDR2 is SMNVEV (reference sequence). The CDR3 spans 16 residues. The DNA of the CDR3 is TGTGCCAGCACCATGCGTAGCGGGAGCCCTATGGAGACCCAGTACTTC. The encoded protein is CASTMRSGSPMETQYF.

This clone showed up just once. As DNA, the CDR3 is TGTGCCAGCAGCCCGGATGCGGCCACAGATACGCAGTATTTT. It yields the protein CASSPDAATDTQYF. The V gene is TRBV6-4, the J gene TRBJ2-3; D is undetermined. Germline V gene sequence: CDR1 MRHNA, CDR2 SNTAGT. The CDR3 contains 14 residues. Trimming stripped 6 bases from V and 2 bases from J, with 12 bases between.

J is TRBJ2-3 and V is TRBV4-1; D may be TRBD1 (7 bases). Germline loops: CDR1 MGHRA, CDR2 YSYEKL. The CDR3 is 14 amino acids. The V gene lost 7 bases and the J gene lost 4 bases, with 15 bases spanning the gap. The chain's CDR3 is CASNRGWGADTQYF. The CDR3 DNA sequence: TGCGCCAGCAACAGGGGCTGGGGGGCAGATACGCAGTATTTT.

Details on this clone: Other DNA sequences of this sample code for an identical CDR3. The chain recombines TRBV7-9 with TRBJ1-2; TRBD1 is a possible D gene (5 bases). This CDR3 contains 14 residues. The germline V gene encodes CDR1 SEHNR and CDR2 FQNEAQ (reference sequence). V was clipped by 3 bases and J by 2 bases, with 10 bases between them. CDR3 loop: CASSFGQGNYGYTF. CDR3 bases: TGTGCCAGCAGCTTCGGCCAGGGAAACTATGGCTACACCTTC.

The chain carries TRBV28 and TRBJ1-2; 7 nucleotides line up with TRBD1. CDR1 is MDHEN, CDR2 SYDVKM, per germline. The V segment lost 5 bases and the J segment 5 bases; nucleotides outside the gene matches: 20. There are 18 residues in the CDR3. CDR3: CASSPTTGLTLGMYGYTF. Here the CDR3 DNA reads TGTGCCAGCAGTCCGACGACAGGGTTGACCTTGGGCATGTATGGCTACACCTTC.

The chain combines TRBV11-2 with TRBJ1-1, with TRBD1 as a possible D gene (5 bases). Germline V lookup: CDR1 SGHAT, CDR2 FQNNGV. Trimming removed 0 bases at V and 0 bases at J, with 11 bases between. CDR3 length: 16 amino acids. In nucleotides, the CDR3 is TGTGCCAGCAGCTTAGATGGAGGGGCCTTGAACACTGAAGCTTTCTTT. Translation gives CASSLDGGALNTEAFF. Together with reference TRBV11-2 and TRBJ1-1, the CDR3 gives the full variable domain: EAGVAQSPRYKIIEKRQSVAFWCNPISGHATLYWYQQILGQGPKLLIQFQNNGVVDDSQLPKDRFSAERLKGVDSTLKIQPAKLEDSAVYLCASSLDGGALNTEAFFGQGTRLTVV.

This clone was counted a few times. The rearrangement uses TRBV18 and TRBJ2-2; D possibly corresponds to TRBD2 (5 bases). Germline V gene data show CDR1 as KGHSH and CDR2 as LQKENI. V lost 0 bases and J lost 0, with 8 bases in between. The CDR3 spans 16 residues. In DNA form, the CDR3 reads TGTGCCAGCTCACCACCCGGGGTAGCGAACACCGGGGAGCTGTTTTTT. It encodes CASSPPGVANTGELFF. The variable domain in full, completed from reference TRBV18 and TRBJ2-2, reads NAGVMQNPRHLVRRRGQEARLRCSPMKGHSHVYWYRQLPEEGLKFMVYLQKENIIDESGMPKERFSAEFPKEGPSILRIQQVVRGDSAAYFCASSPPGVANTGELFFGEGSRLTVL.

The rearrangement uses TRBV29-1 and TRBJ2-1, with 15 bases identical to TRBD2. In germline, CDR1 is SQVTM, CDR2 ANQGSEA. After removal of 2 bases from V and 7 bases from J, the junction contained 3 bases not matched to a gene. This CDR3 is built from 15 residues. This chain's CDR3 is CSVEPGLAGGNEQFF. DNA for the CDR3: TGCAGCGTTGAACCGGGACTAGCGGGAGGAAATGAGCAGTTCTTC.

V gene TRBV7-8 combines with J gene TRBJ1-5; D gene unclear. The germline V and J ends were trimmed by 3 bases and 5 bases, with 8 bases remaining between them. This CDR3 has 13 residues. Germline lookup yields CDR1 SGHVS and CDR2 FQNEAQ. CDR3 in amino acids: CASSFQADQPQHF. The CDR3 region has the DNA TGTGCCAGCAGCTTTCAGGCCGATCAGCCCCAGCATTTT.

This clone was detected only once. The J gene is TRBJ2-5, the V gene TRBV2; 8 nucleotides align to TRBD1. Germline-derived CDR1 and CDR2 are SNHLY and FYNNEI. This CDR3 is built from 13 residues. V gave up 4 bases and J gave up 5 bases; unmatched junction bases: 3. The CDR3 sequence is CASSGGQVETQYF. The DNA of the CDR3 is TGTGCCAGCAGTGGGGGACAGGTGGAGACCCAGTACTTC. The whole variable domain, remainder taken from reference TRBV2 and TRBJ2-5, is EPEVTQTPSHQVTQMGQEVILRCVPISNHLYFYWYRQILGQKVEFLVSFYNNEISEKSEIFDDQFSVERPDGSNFTLKIRSTKLEDSAMYFCASSGGQVETQYFGPGTRLLVL.

The rearrangement joins TRBV4-2 to TRBJ2-3; D call uncertain. Trimming left V 0 bases short and J 3 bases short, with 7 bases between. The germline gives CDR1 LGHNA, CDR2 YNFKEQ. This CDR3 region has 14 residues. The CDR3 region has the DNA TGTGCCAGCAGCCAAGACCCCTCGACAGATACGCAGTATTTT. Its translation: CASSQDPSTDTQYF.

This clone occurred a few times. The gene calls are TRBV11-2 and TRBJ2-7, with a weak D call TRBD2 (6 bases). Per germline, CDR1 SGHAT and CDR2 FQNNGV. The V gene lost 5 bases and the J gene lost 3 bases, with 17 bases spanning the gap. This CDR3 spans 15 amino acids. The DNA for the CDR3 is TGTGCCAGCAGCACGAGCGGGCCCGTGGGCTACGAGCAGTACTTC. Amino acids: CASSTSGPVGYEQYF.

The chain links TRBV28 to TRBJ1-2, with no clear D. Germline V gene sequence: CDR1 MDHEN, CDR2 SYDVKM. Trimming cost V 1 base and J 0 bases, with 9 bases left between them. The CDR3 has 15 residues. CDR3 sequence reads: CASSLLQIPNYGYTF. CDR3 nucleotides: TGTGCCAGCAGTTTATTACAGATCCCTAACTATGGCTACACCTTC.

The rearrangement links TRBV7-9 to TRBJ1-1; the D gene is possibly TRBD1 (6 bases). Trimming took off 5 bases at V and 9 bases at J, with 25 bases between the two ends. The CDR3 loop spans 16 amino acids. Looked up from germline, CDR1 is SEHNR and CDR2 is FQNEAQ (reference sequence). The CDR3 DNA follows: TGTGCCAGCAGCCCGAAGATCCGGACGGGTCAGGGGAAAGCTTTCTTT. Its translation is CASSPKIRTGQGKAFF.

This clone has a handful of counts. This chain connects TRBV28 to TRBJ1-6; the match to TRBD1 covers 8 bases. Germline CDR1 and CDR2: MDHEN and SYDVKM. This CDR3 has 17 amino acids. J lost 7 bases, V lost 4 bases, and 12 bases had no gene match. CDR3 coding DNA: TGTGCCAGCAGTTCGGACCTGAGGACAGGGTCAAATTCACCCCTCCACTTT. It translates to CASSSDLRTGSNSPLHF.

This clone was picked up one time. V gene TRBV7-2 combines with J gene TRBJ1-5; TRBD1 is a possible D gene (5 bases). Germline V gene sequence: CDR1 SGHTA, CDR2 FQGNSA. This CDR3 is 14 amino acids long. V lost 3 bases to trimming and J lost 3 bases, with 9 bases between them. This CDR3 is CASSFVGVNQPQHF. The CDR3, as DNA: TGTGCCAGCAGCTTCGTAGGGGTCAATCAGCCCCAGCATTTT.

This chain connects TRBV7-9 to TRBJ1-2, with 7 bases aligning to TRBD1. The CDR3 totals 12 residues. CDR1 and CDR2 (germline): SEHNR, FQNEAQ (reference sequence). The V segment lost 4 bases and the J segment 8 bases; nucleotides outside the gene matches: 4. CDR3 region: CASSSTGRGYTF. The CDR3 region has the DNA TGTGCCAGCAGCTCGACAGGGCGGGGCTACACCTTC.

The V call is TRBV11-3, the J call TRBJ2-5; TRBD2 matches 8 bases. This CDR3 is 13 amino acids long. CDR1 and CDR2 (germline): SGHNT, YENEEA. Trimming at V came to 6 bases and at J to 4 bases, leaving 4 bases not matched to a gene. CDR3 DNA sequence: TGTGCCAGCAGTTATAGCGGGGCAGAGACCCAGTACTTC. This codes for CASSYSGAETQYF.

The rearrangement links TRBV3-1 (or the pseudogene TRBV3-2) to TRBJ2-2, with unresolved D. The CDR3 loop spans 14 amino acids. Germline lookup yields CDR1 LGHDT and CDR2 YNNKEL (reference sequence). V gave up 2 bases and J gave up 0 bases, with 4 bases separating them. CDR3 amino acids: CASSQLSNTGELFF. The CDR3, as DNA: TGTGCCAGCAGCCAACTGTCGAACACCGGGGAGCTGTTTTTT.

The chain carries TRBV6-5 and TRBJ2-1; D is undetermined. CDR3 length: 13 amino acids. Germline lookup yields CDR1 MNHEY and CDR2 SVGAGI. Trimming removed 10 bases at V and 6 bases at J, with 16 bases between. The CDR3, as DNA: TGTGCCACCTTGAACATACTACGCAATGAGCAGTTCTTC. Its translation is CATLNILRNEQFF.

The chain carries TRBV7-9 and TRBJ2-5; tentatively, D is TRBD2 (5 bases). V lost 5 bases and J lost 4, with 14 bases in between. The V gene's germline CDR1 is SEHNR and CDR2 FQNEAQ (reference sequence). This CDR3 contains 14 residues. In DNA form, the CDR3 reads TGTGCCAGCAGCGATCCCGGGGTAGGAGAGACCCAGTACTTC. Translated, it gives CASSDPGVGETQYF.

V is TRBV5-1 and J is TRBJ2-3, with TRBD2 matching 12 bases. The CDR3 contains 17 residues. V dropped 0 bases and J dropped 0; count of bases not matched to a gene: 2. Germline V gene data show CDR1 as SGHRS and CDR2 as YFSETQ. In DNA, the CDR3 is TGCGCCAGCAGCTTGGCCACTAGCGGGGGGAGCACAGATACGCAGTATTTT. It is translated as CASSLATSGGSTDTQYF.

This chain links TRBV18 with TRBJ2-3; 7 nucleotides agree with TRBD1. V dropped 3 bases and J dropped 0; count of bases not matched to a gene: 3. The CDR3 is 15 residues long. CDR1 and CDR2 from the germline V gene are KGHSH and LQKENI. DNA of the CDR3: TGTGCCAGCTCACCGACAGGGTCTAGCACAGATACGCAGTATTTT. As protein: CASSPTGSSTDTQYF. The entire variable domain, with the rest obtained from reference TRBV18 and TRBJ2-3, is as follows: NAGVMQNPRHLVRRRGQEARLRCSPMKGHSHVYWYRQLPEEGLKFMVYLQKENIIDESGMPKERFSAEFPKEGPSILRIQQVVRGDSAAYFCASSPTGSSTDTQYFGPGTRLTVL.